The 29 T cell receptor beta chains below were found in one sample sequenced in a study of post-analysis software for immune sequencing data. Whole-study results and caveats: Comparison of patients with controls showed roughly five TRBV segments more frequent in patients, TRBV5-6, TRBV5-1 and TRBV20-1 among them.

Antigens of these TCRs are unknown. Unique molecular identifiers were built into the TCR beta cDNA libraries. MiXCR, applied by TCRdb to the PCR reads, yields one record per CDR3 protein. In the table there are 650,000 to 900,000 distinct CDR3 sequences, about 43% of which are singletons. The sample was blood. The source of these receptors is a girl aged 10-17 years with multiple sclerosis.

This clonotype was seen a handful of times. The chain employs TRBV6-6 and TRBJ2-5; 9 bases fit TRBD2. This CDR3 has 16 residues. Germline V gene sequence: CDR1 MNHNY, CDR2 SVGAGI (reference sequence). Germline trimming cut 0 bases from V and 2 bases from J; bases unmatched to any gene: 4. The CDR3 coding sequence is TGTGCCAGCAGTTACTCCGCTAGCGGGGCTCAAGAGACCCAGTACTTC. It encodes CASSYSASGAQETQYF.

This chain links TRBV6-2 or TRBV6-3 with TRBJ2-1; TRBD2 agrees at 10 bases. This CDR3 spans 18 amino acids. Germline V gene lookup returns CDR1 MNHEY and CDR2 SVGEGT. J lost 3 bases, V lost 2 bases, and 10 bases had no gene match. CDR3 in DNA: TGTGCCAGCAGTTACAACCCCGAAACTAGCGGGAACTACAATGAGCAGTTCTTC. Translating gives CASSYNPETSGNYNEQFF.

V is TRBV5-1 and J is TRBJ2-1, with TRBD2 matching 11 bases. Germline assignment: CDR1 SGHRS and CDR2 YFSETQ. The CDR3 spans 16 residues. After removal of 2 bases from V and 5 bases from J, the junction contained 6 bases not matched to a gene. Written as DNA, the CDR3 is TGCGCCAGCAGCTTCACTAGCGGGGGTCTACACAATGAGCAGTTCTTC. It translates to CASSFTSGGLHNEQFF.

This clonotype occurred a few times. The rearrangement joins TRBV7-9 to TRBJ2-7, with 8 bases that match TRBD1. Germline-derived CDR1 and CDR2 are SEHNR and FQNEAQ (reference sequence). CDR3 length: 16 residues. Unmatched junction bases numbered 12, after V lost 4 bases and J lost 4 bases. The CDR3 bases are TGTGCCAGCAGCTCCCACAAAGGACAGGGAATATACGAGCAGTACTTC. This encodes CASSSHKGQGIYEQYF.

This clonotype was recorded a few times. This chain uses TRBV20-1 with TRBJ2-7, with a tentative D call TRBD1 (5 bases). Trimming removed 2 bases at V and 4 bases at J, with 9 bases between. Germline V gives CDR1 DFQATT, CDR2 SNEGSKA (reference sequence). This CDR3 has 12 amino acids. CDR3 nucleotides: TGCAGTGCTAGAAGTCGACAGTACGAGCAGTACTTC. This translates into CSARSRQYEQYF.

Regarding this clonotype: One end of the junction does not line up with germline, which may come from a read error. This rearrangement joins TRBV7-8 to TRBJ2-1; either TRBD1 or TRBD2 may fit D (6 bases each). This CDR3 has 15 residues. Germline values: CDR1 SGHVS, CDR2 FQNEAQ. CDR3 in amino acids: CACSPGRRGDNEQFF. CDR3 coding DNA: TGTGCCTGCAGCCCGGGACGAAGGGGGGACAATGAGCAGTTCTTC.

This chain joins TRBV7-9 and TRBJ1-2; D gene unclear. This CDR3 contains 13 residues. V was trimmed by 1 base and J by 4 bases, leaving 7 bases between them. Germline lookup yields CDR1 SEHNR and CDR2 FQNEAQ (reference sequence). The CDR3 DNA reads TGTGCCAGCAGCTTAGAGACATCCTATGGCTACACCTTC. It specifies CASSLETSYGYTF.

The chain is built from TRBV28 and TRBJ2-1, with 10 bases matching TRBD1. The CDR3 consists of 14 residues. CDR1 is MDHEN and CDR2 is SYDVKM in the germline V gene. V dropped 10 bases and J dropped 7; count of bases not matched to a gene: 10. The CDR3 loop is CATPSDRGGNEQFF. The CDR3 DNA follows: TGTGCCACCCCCTCGGACAGGGGGGGAAATGAGCAGTTCTTC.

This clonotype appeared a few times. A much more abundant neighbour one base away suggests this may be a read error. This sequence joins TRBV20-1 and TRBJ2-7; D unresolved. This CDR3 is built from 14 residues. The germline CDR1 and CDR2 sequences are DFQATT and SNEGSKA (reference sequence). V shed 6 bases and J shed 7 bases, with 22 bases lying between them. The CDR3 reads CSARLTGPHNEQYF. The CDR3 nucleotides read TGCAGTGCCCGCCTTACCGGGCCCCACAATGAGCAGTACTTC.

This clonotype was found a few times. The CDR3 coding sequence is TGTGCCAGCAGCAAGGGCGAGGGGGACACAGATACGCAGTATTTT. Translating gives CASSKGEGDTDTQYF. This chain links TRBV12-3 or TRBV12-4 with TRBJ2-3, with D perhaps TRBD1 (6 bases). This CDR3 has 15 residues. The V gene lost 6 bases and the J gene lost 2 bases, with 15 bases spanning the gap.

This clonotype was observed a handful of times. The V and J genes are TRBV2 and TRBJ2-4, with D tentatively TRBD1 or TRBD2 (5 bases each). This CDR3 region has 12 residues. V dropped 0 bases and J dropped 13 bases, with 10 bases sitting between them. CDR1 and CDR2 from the germline V gene are SNHLY and FYNNEI. The CDR3 DNA reads as TGTGCCAGCAGTGAAGCGGGGTGGGGGCAGTACTTC. It yields the protein CASSEAGWGQYF.

This rearrangement joins TRBV5-5 to TRBJ1-5; unclear D gene. The germline V gene encodes CDR1 SGHKS and CDR2 YYEKEE (reference sequence). V shed 4 bases and J shed 9 bases, with 20 bases lying between them. The CDR3 spans 15 residues. The chain's CDR3 is CASSTQVDSSRPQHF. CDR3 nucleotide sequence: TGTGCCAGCAGCACGCAGGTGGACTCCAGTAGGCCCCAGCATTTT.

The chain uses TRBV7-2 and TRBJ2-1, with D perhaps matching TRBD1 (5 bases). This CDR3 comprises 15 residues. Deletions cut 5 bases from V and 5 bases from J, with 16 bases between. Germline CDR1 reads SGHTA; CDR2 reads FQGNSA. CDR3 nucleotide sequence: TGTGCCAGCAGCCCTCGGACATATCCGGACAATGAGCAGTTCTTC. This sequence encodes CASSPRTYPDNEQFF.

The CDR3 protein is CASSLWQDRSEQYF. The CDR3 DNA reads as TGTGCCAGCAGTTTATGGCAGGACCGTAGCGAGCAGTACTTC. This chain connects TRBV12-3 or TRBV12-4 to TRBJ2-7; D uncertain. There are 14 residues in the CDR3. V was clipped by 2 bases and J by 6 bases, with 14 bases between them.

This clonotype has just a few counts. V is TRBV13 and J is TRBJ2-7; unclear D gene. This CDR3 contains 16 residues. From germline, CDR1 is PRHDT and CDR2 FYEKMQ (reference sequence). Trimming cost V 0 bases and J 5 bases, with 17 bases left between them. This CDR3 reads CASSLGPRRTLDEQYF. CDR3 nucleotides: TGTGCCAGCAGCTTAGGCCCCCGTCGCACCCTCGACGAGCAGTACTTC.

This clonotype was seen many times. The J gene is TRBJ1-2, the V gene TRBV12-3 or TRBV12-4; 8 bases are a match to TRBD1. Trimming took 6 bases from V and 3 from J; bases not matched to a gene: 3. The CDR3 has 13 residues. CDR3 region: CASSLGQDYGYTF. The CDR3 nucleotides read TGTGCCAGCAGCTTGGGACAGGACTATGGCTACACCTTC.

CDR3 in DNA: TGCAGTGCTAGAGTCCCCCTAGGGACAGGCTATGGCTACACCTTC. Translation gives CSARVPLGTGYGYTF. The J gene is TRBJ1-2, the V gene TRBV20-1; 8 nucleotides line up with TRBD1. This CDR3 comprises 15 residues. Germline loops: CDR1 DFQATT, CDR2 SNEGSKA (reference sequence). V dropped 1 base and J dropped 4; count of bases not matched to a gene: 8.

The chain combines TRBV4-2 with TRBJ2-1; a possible D gene is TRBD2 (5 bases). Looked up from germline, CDR1 is LGHNA and CDR2 is YNFKEQ. V lost 0 bases, J lost 6 bases, and 9 bases lay in between. CDR3 length: 14 residues. The CDR3 loop reads CASSQEATINEQFF. The DNA of the CDR3 is TGTGCCAGCAGCCAAGAAGCGACTATCAATGAGCAGTTCTTC.

This chain connects TRBV27 to TRBJ2-5; the D gene is possibly TRBD2 (5 bases). The DNA end lines up better with TRBJ2-7; the J call may be wrong. There are 14 residues in the CDR3. Germline assignment: CDR1 MNHEY and CDR2 SMNVEV (reference sequence). In nucleotides, the CDR3 is TGTGCCAGCAGCCTAACCGGCCGAGCGGACGAGCAGTACTTC. Amino acids: CASSLTGRADEQYF.

The chain recombines TRBV14 with TRBJ2-1, with 12 bases lining up with TRBD2. The CDR3 runs 18 residues. The V segment lost 1 base and the J segment 8 bases; nucleotides outside the gene matches: 12. Germline V gene sequence: CDR1 SGHDN, CDR2 FVKESK. CDR3 nucleotides: TGTGCCAGCAGCCAAGTTGCGACTAGCGGGAGCGCGAGGGATGAGCAGTTCTTC. Amino acids: CASSQVATSGSARDEQFF.

The chain joins TRBV2 to TRBJ1-2; TRBD1 might be the D (5 bases). V lost 6 bases and J 8 bases, leaving 19 bases between the germline ends. CDR1 and CDR2 (germline): SNHLY, FYNNEI. CDR3 length: 14 amino acids. The CDR3 DNA reads TGTGCCAGCAGAGAACCAGACGGGGCCAAAGGCTACACCTTC. Its protein is CASREPDGAKGYTF.

The CDR3 spells CASSLGLTGGYEQYF. The DNA of the CDR3 is TGTGCCAGTAGTCTGGGCCTGACAGGGGGGTACGAGCAGTACTTC. This rearrangement joins TRBV19 to TRBJ2-7, with TRBD1 matching over 9 bases. V lost 5 bases to trimming and J lost 4 bases; unmatched junction nucleotides: 9. Germline values: CDR1 LNHDA, CDR2 SQIVND (reference sequence). CDR3 length: 15 residues.

The CDR3 DNA reads TGCAGCGTTGAAGAGAGTGGCAGGAGTAACGAGCAGTACTTC. It codes for CSVEESGRSNEQYF. The J gene is TRBJ2-7, the V gene TRBV29-1, with no clear D. The CDR3 consists of 14 residues. The germline gives CDR1 SQVTM, CDR2 ANQGSEA. The germline V and J ends were trimmed by 0 bases and 5 bases, with 14 bases remaining between them.

The V gene is TRBV9, the J gene TRBJ2-1; D may be TRBD1 (5 bases). Trimming removed 0 bases at V and 8 bases at J, with 12 bases between. The CDR3 runs 14 residues. The V gene's germline CDR1 is SGDLS and CDR2 YYNGEE. CDR3 region: CASSVDGQGYEQFF. The CDR3, as DNA: TGTGCCAGCAGCGTAGATGGGCAGGGCTATGAGCAGTTCTTC.

This clonotype was counted a few times. The V and J genes are TRBV12-3 or TRBV12-4 and TRBJ2-1, with TRBD2 matching 8 bases. The trim removed 2 bases at V and 5 bases at J, leaving 5 bases unmatched. The CDR3 runs 15 residues. The CDR3 loop is CASSLRREDNNEQFF. The CDR3 DNA follows: TGTGCCAGCAGTTTACGGCGGGAGGATAACAATGAGCAGTTCTTC.

This clonotype was seen ten or more times. The chain uses TRBV3-1 and TRBJ2-3, with TRBD2 matching 7 bases. The CDR3 spans 18 residues. V gave up 0 bases and J gave up 0 bases; unmatched junction bases: 9. Germline V gene sequence: CDR1 LGHDT, CDR2 YNNKEL (reference sequence). CDR3 sequence: CASSQDFVAGASTDTQYF. CDR3 nucleotides: TGTGCCAGCAGCCAAGATTTTGTCGCGGGAGCGAGCACAGATACGCAGTATTTT.

J is TRBJ2-7 and V is TRBV5-1; weak D call: TRBD2 (6 bases). Trimming cost V 0 bases and J 5 bases, with 15 bases left between them. CDR1 is SGHRS, CDR2 YFSETQ, per germline. The CDR3 loop spans 15 amino acids. CDR3: CASSLGRGATHEQYF. CDR3 in DNA: TGCGCCAGCAGCTTGGGGCGGGGCGCGACCCACGAGCAGTACTTC.

As for this clonotype: A junction boundary mismatches the germline segment, possibly from a read error. The chain is built from TRBV5-7 and TRBJ1-6; 7 bases are a match to TRBD1. TRBV5-7 is marked as an open reading frame, function uncertain. The CDR3 runs 15 residues. The CDR3 nucleotides are TGTGCCAGCAGCGAGGACAGGCGGAATAATTCACCCCCCCACTTT. This translates into CASSEDRRNNSPPHF.

The chain couples TRBV27 to TRBJ1-4; TRBD1 aligns across 9 bases. The CDR3 totals 15 residues. J gave up 7 bases and V 5 bases, and 8 bases lay outside the gene matches. From germline, CDR1 is MNHEY and CDR2 SMNVEV (reference sequence). The CDR3 sequence is CASSITGGLGEKLFF. The CDR3 nucleotides read TGTGCCAGCAGTATAACAGGGGGCTTGGGTGAAAAACTGTTTTTT.